This paragraph reports one T cell receptor (beta chain). Its antigen remains unidentified. Base quality data are lacking; no much larger clone is found one base away. Naive and memory CD4+ T cells were separated from cryopreserved PBMCs by first enriching for CD4 and then performing EasySep naive CD4+ T cell enrichment. Ficoll-Paque PLUS gradient centrifugation was used to isolate PBMCs from leukapheresis product or whole blood. The PBMCs went either fresh into the expansion assay or into cryopreservation at -140 degrees C. The QIAamp Micro DNA Kit was used to extract genomic DNA from the CD4+ T cells. DNA from uncultured naive and memory CD4+ T cells underwent immunoSEQ TCR-beta sequencing at deep resolution. As for how the authors treated the data: During preprocessing, nonproductive sequences were removed, as were CDR3s that did not start with C, did not end with F or W, or were shorter than 7 amino acids. Cultured and uncultured naive and memory CD4+ repertoires were searched for previously identified spike- and CEF-reactive CDR3s. Pairwise Levenshtein distance, computed with the stringdist R package after three terminal residues were trimmed from each end, was used as the measure of CDR3 homology. TCRdb re-hosts the immuneACCESS table, in-frame sequences only. Its copies lack some clones; in the studies checked, an unresolved V gene accounts for under half of them, and the cause for the rest is not known. Clonal size and the V and J genes are those of that table, whereas D and trimming came from the DNA. Here the sample has about 37,000 clones; approximately 85% occur a single time. Over 3% of the sample comes from the top ten.

This entry is derived from a study of CD4 T cells in relation to SARS-CoV-2 and coronaviruses (dated by TCRdb to the early 2020s). Notes on the research overall: A median age of about 35 years, with a range of about 21 to 75 years, was recorded for the full convalescent cohort of around 12 patients. Among the approximately twelve convalescent patients, 8 males and 4 females were included, and two of the subjects were Hispanic. Shared crossreactive spike epitopes were mapped to their HLA restriction using patient-derived lymphoblastoid cell lines. Memory CD4+ T cell crossreactivity between SARS-CoV-2 and common cold coronavirus spike proteins was assessed at the TCR clonotype level in the study. Samples from three pre-COVID donors and the naive versus memory experiments were sequenced with the Adaptive Biotechnologies TCR-sequencing kit; other data were Illumina-based. A different TCR-beta assay, based on Illumina, was used to sequence expansion assays from other donors in the study. Results the study describes overall, beyond this receptor: The study was constrained by small numbers of patients and of tested TCRs. Naive versus memory sequencing indicated that memory recall responses, rather than primary responses primed during culture, are detected by the assay. Compared with monoreactive clones, crossreactive clones had significantly weaker SARS-CoV-2-driven expansion, a result consistent with antigenic imprinting. Pre-pandemic and post-infection samples were not both contributed by any donor, so tracing of the source of pre-existing responses was limited. Since the crossreactivity analysis centred on spike protein, crossreactivity against other viral proteins was not assessed. Memory CD4+ clonotypes crossrecognizing SARS-CoV-2 and at least one common cold coronavirus spike were found in 50% to 80% of donors.

The CDR3 runs 16 residues from the cysteine to the phenylalanine. CDR3 DNA is the only sequence kept; it has 48 bases, read in frame from the first base. Trimming removed 4 bases from V and 7 bases from J; the gene matches leave 12 bases unexplained. CDR1 is given as SGDLS and CDR2 as YYNGEE, both from the germline V gene. In this chain, TRBV9 is recombined with TRBJ2-1; a stretch of 9 junction bases matches TRBD1. This clonotype originated in an adult with COVID-19. The sequenced sample was memory CD4+ T cells from PBMCs. The cell subset or site label, as the study defines it: memory (non-naive) CD4+ T cells. The CDR3 has the sequence CASSTQAGTGTNEQFF. The bases are TGTGCCAGCAGCACCCAAGCCGGGACAGGGACTAATGAGCAGTTCTTC.